The 15 T cell receptor beta chains listed next were all sequenced from one sample in a study of T cell responses to AZD1222 COVID-19 vaccine. Produced via immunoSEQ multiplex PCR; TCRdb's table is partial and in-frame only. This sample has approximately 84,000 clones; 80% to 90% occur once, and the top ten carry roughly 1.3%. Sequences were derived from peripheral blood, sampled 28 days after the second AZD1222 dose. The receptors come from an adult who received the AZD1222 COVID-19 vaccine.

The gene calls are TRBV7-9 and TRBJ2-7; weak D call: TRBD2 (5 bases). Per germline, CDR1 SEHNR and CDR2 FQNEAQ (reference sequence). Trimming stripped 3 bases from V and 5 bases from J, with 11 bases between. The CDR3 is 13 amino acids. The CDR3 DNA reads TGTGCCAGCAGCTTGCCCCGGACTGACGAGCAGTACTTC. Residues: CASSLPRTDEQYF.

The chain has TRBV5-1 and TRBJ1-2, with a possible D match to TRBD1 (6 bases). Germline-derived CDR1 and CDR2 are SGHRS and YFSETQ. The CDR3 length is 15 residues. The V end lost 4 bases, the J end lost 7 bases, and 20 bases lay between the germline ends. The CDR3 DNA follows: TGCGCCAGCAGCCCGAGCGGGGGCGAACGGGGTGGCTACACCTTC. This encodes CASSPSGGERGGYTF.

This clone is judged medium-sized. V is TRBV18 and J is TRBJ1-5, with D tentatively TRBD1 (6 bases). Trimming left V 4 bases short and J 5 bases short, with 12 bases between. The CDR3 covers 14 residues. CDR1 and CDR2 from the germline V gene are KGHSH and LQKENI. CDR3 in DNA: TGTGCCAGCTCACTACGTCAGGGGTATCAGCCCCAGCATTTT. It is translated as CASSLRQGYQPQHF.

As to this clone: A junction boundary mismatches the germline segment, possibly from a read error. Distinct nucleotide sequences in the sample also encode this CDR3. This chain connects TRBV28 to TRBJ1-2; D not certain. CDR3 length equals 12 residues. Germline CDR1 is MDHEN and CDR2 is SYDVKM. The CDR3 nucleotides read TGTGCTAGCAAACAGCTGAACTATGGCTACACCTTC. As protein: CASKQLNYGYTF.

The chain links TRBV7-9 to TRBJ2-7, with D unresolved. Trimming cost V 1 base and J 3 bases, with 4 bases left between them. The CDR3 is made up of 12 amino acids. The germline gives CDR1 SEHNR, CDR2 FQNEAQ (reference sequence). The CDR3 region has the DNA TGTGCCAGCAGCTTAGTCAGCTACGAGCAGTACTTC. This codes for CASSLVSYEQYF.

V gene TRBV2 combines with J gene TRBJ2-1, with 9 bases fitting TRBD2. Germline V gene sequence: CDR1 SNHLY, CDR2 FYNNEI. Germline trimming cut 1 base from V and 3 bases from J; bases unmatched to any gene: 1. The CDR3 is 15 residues long. CDR3 amino acids: CASSEGLAVYNEQFF. In DNA, the CDR3 is TGTGCCAGCAGTGAAGGACTAGCGGTCTACAATGAGCAGTTCTTC.

This rearrangement joins TRBV6-5 to TRBJ2-7; 9 nucleotides agree with TRBD1. Losses at the gene ends were 6 bases for V and 2 bases for J; bases not matched to a gene: 8. Germline values: CDR1 MNHEY, CDR2 SVGAGI. The CDR3 has 15 amino acids. The CDR3 sequence is CASSPSGTGPYEQYF. CDR3 DNA: TGTGCCAGCAGCCCATCCGGGACAGGGCCCTACGAGCAGTACTTC.

This chain links TRBV5-6 with TRBJ2-2, with D uncertain. Trimming removed 4 bases from V and 0 bases from J, with 10 bases in between. Germline CDR1 reads SGHDT; CDR2 reads YYEEEE. This CDR3 spans 15 amino acids. The CDR3 coding sequence is TGTGCCAGCAGCCCGGATGGGCCGAACACCGGGGAGCTGTTTTTT. Amino acid sequence: CASSPDGPNTGELFF.

The CDR3 DNA reads as TGTGCCACCAGGCAAGTAGGCTCCTACGAGCAGTACTTC. Protein product: CATRQVGSYEQYF. The chain combines TRBV15 with TRBJ2-7; unclear D gene. The CDR3 is 13 amino acids. CDR1 LNHNV and CDR2 YYDKDF come from the germline V gene (reference sequence). Deletions cut 6 bases from V and 0 bases from J, with 9 bases between.

The chain couples TRBV28 to TRBJ1-5, with D possibly being TRBD1 (5 bases). V was trimmed by 6 bases and J by 6 bases, leaving 21 bases between them. This CDR3 has 16 amino acids. Per germline, CDR1 MDHEN and CDR2 SYDVKM. CDR3 sequence: CASRTDPTVLRQPQHF. The CDR3 bases are TGTGCCAGCAGGACCGACCCGACAGTCCTCCGTCAGCCCCAGCATTTT. The variable domain in full, with the rest retrieved from reference TRBV28 and TRBJ1-5, is DVKVTQSSRYLVKRTGEKVFLECVQDMDHENMFWYRQDPGLGLRLIYFSYDVKMKEKGDIPEGYSVSREKKERFSLILESASTNQTSMYLCASRTDPTVLRQPQHFGDGTRLSIL.

The V and J genes are TRBV29-1 and TRBJ1-2, with D perhaps matching TRBD1 (6 bases). CDR3 length: 12 residues. V was shortened by 7 bases and J by 3 bases, with 12 bases between the two germline ends. Germline-derived CDR1 and CDR2 are SQVTM and ANQGSEA. CDR3 residues: CSAERGYYGYTF. CDR3 coding DNA: TGCAGCGCCGAGAGGGGGTACTATGGCTACACCTTC.

CDR3 residues: CASNLSPEREWSYEQYF. The CDR3 DNA sequence: TGTGCCAGCAATCTTTCCCCCGAGCGGGAGTGGTCCTACGAGCAGTACTTC. The rearrangement uses TRBV2 and TRBJ2-7; TRBD2 matches at 8 bases. The CDR3 totals 17 residues. CDR1 and CDR2 from the germline V gene are SNHLY and FYNNEI. After removal of 7 bases from V and 1 base from J, the junction contained 15 bases not matched to a gene.

The chain is built from TRBV7-9 and TRBJ2-5; D is ambiguous. This CDR3 has 11 residues. CDR1 and CDR2 from the germline V gene are SEHNR and FQNEAQ (reference sequence). V lost 10 bases to trimming and J lost 2 bases, with 8 bases between them. The CDR3 spells CATALQETQYF. CDR3 DNA sequence: TGTGCCACGGCCCTACAAGAGACCCAGTACTTC. The whole variable domain, filled in from reference TRBV7-9 and TRBJ2-5, reads DTGVSQNPRHKITKRGQNVTFRCDPISEHNRLYWYRQTLGQGPEFLTYFQNEAQLEKSRLLSDRFSAERPKGSFSTLEIQRTEQGDSAMYLCATALQETQYFGPGTRLLVL.

V is TRBV4-1 and J is TRBJ1-2; a weak D match, TRBD1 (5 bases). CDR1 MGHRA and CDR2 YSYEKL come from the germline V gene. V was cut by 2 bases and J by 5 bases, with 15 bases left in between. CDR3 size: 15 residues. CDR3 amino acids: CASSQPGTLKYGYTF. The CDR3 DNA sequence: TGCGCCAGCAGCCAACCCGGGACCCTAAAATATGGCTACACCTTC.

The V call is TRBV3-1 (or the pseudogene TRBV3-2), the J call TRBJ2-2, with D unresolved. CDR1 and CDR2 (germline): LGHDT, YNNKEL (reference sequence). There are 13 residues in the CDR3. V lost 5 bases and J 1 base, leaving 5 bases between the germline ends. The CDR3 DNA reads as TGTGCCAGCAGCTACTTGAACACCGGGGAGCTGTTTTTT. Translating gives CASSYLNTGELFF.